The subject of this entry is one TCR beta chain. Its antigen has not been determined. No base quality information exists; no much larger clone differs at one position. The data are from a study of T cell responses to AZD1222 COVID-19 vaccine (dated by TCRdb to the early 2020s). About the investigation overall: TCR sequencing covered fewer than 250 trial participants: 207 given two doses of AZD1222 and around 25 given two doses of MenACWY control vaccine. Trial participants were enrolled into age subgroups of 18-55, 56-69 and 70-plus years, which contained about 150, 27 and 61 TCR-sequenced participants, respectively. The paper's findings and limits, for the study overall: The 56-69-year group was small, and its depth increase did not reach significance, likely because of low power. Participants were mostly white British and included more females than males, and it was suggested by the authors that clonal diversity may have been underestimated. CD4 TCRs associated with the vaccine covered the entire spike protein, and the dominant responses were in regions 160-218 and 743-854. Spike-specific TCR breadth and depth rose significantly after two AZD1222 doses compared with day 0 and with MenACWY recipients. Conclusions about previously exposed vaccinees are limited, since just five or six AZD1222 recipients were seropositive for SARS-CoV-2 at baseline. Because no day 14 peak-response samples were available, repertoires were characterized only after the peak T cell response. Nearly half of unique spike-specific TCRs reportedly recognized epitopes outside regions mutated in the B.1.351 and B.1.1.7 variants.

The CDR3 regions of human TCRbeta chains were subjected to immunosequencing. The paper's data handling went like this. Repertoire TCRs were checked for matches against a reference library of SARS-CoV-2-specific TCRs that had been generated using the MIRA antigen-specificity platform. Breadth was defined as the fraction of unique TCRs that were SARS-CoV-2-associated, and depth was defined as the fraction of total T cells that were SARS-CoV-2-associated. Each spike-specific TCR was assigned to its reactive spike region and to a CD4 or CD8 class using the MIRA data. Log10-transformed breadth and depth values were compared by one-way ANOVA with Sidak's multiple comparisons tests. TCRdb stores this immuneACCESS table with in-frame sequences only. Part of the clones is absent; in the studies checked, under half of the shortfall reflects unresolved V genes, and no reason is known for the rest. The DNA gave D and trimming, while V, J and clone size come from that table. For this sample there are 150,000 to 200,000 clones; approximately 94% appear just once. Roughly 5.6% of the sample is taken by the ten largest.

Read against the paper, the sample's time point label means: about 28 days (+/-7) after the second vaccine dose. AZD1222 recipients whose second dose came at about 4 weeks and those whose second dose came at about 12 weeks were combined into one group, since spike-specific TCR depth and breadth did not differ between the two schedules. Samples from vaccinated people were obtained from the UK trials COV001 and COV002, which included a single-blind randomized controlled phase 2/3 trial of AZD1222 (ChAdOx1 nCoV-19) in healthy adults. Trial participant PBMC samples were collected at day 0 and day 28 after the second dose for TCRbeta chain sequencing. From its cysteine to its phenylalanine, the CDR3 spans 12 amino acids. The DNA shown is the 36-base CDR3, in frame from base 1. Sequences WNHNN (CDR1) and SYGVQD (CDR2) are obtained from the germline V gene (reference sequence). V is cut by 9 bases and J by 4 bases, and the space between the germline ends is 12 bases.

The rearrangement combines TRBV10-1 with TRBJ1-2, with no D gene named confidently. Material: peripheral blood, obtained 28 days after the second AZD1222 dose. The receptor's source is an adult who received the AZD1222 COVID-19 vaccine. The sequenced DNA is TGCGCCAGTGATCGGCTAGGCTATGGCTACACCTTC. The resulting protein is CASDRLGYGYTF.